The T cell receptor (beta chain) described here comes from a study of early T cells in non-severe SARS-CoV-2 infection. The CDR3 spans 13 residues. Looked up from germline, CDR1 is DFQATT and CDR2 is SNEGSKA (reference sequence). The V and J ends lost 6 bases and 5 bases respectively, with 16 bases between them. This clonotype was seen only a few times. Its antigen is unknown. TCRdb processed the 5' RACE reads anew with MiXCR; each CDR3 protein has one entry. The top ten hold roughly 3.2% of the sample, which has 81,000 or so distinct CDR3 sequences, more than 10% seen once. Study-level findings and limits: Sequences matched to VDJdb favored anti-spike CD8 responses, while private and CD4 specificities were missed.

This receptor was taken from an adult who was a healthcare worker with PCR-confirmed SARS-CoV-2 infection or an uninfected control (not recorded which). Sequencing was performed on whole blood. The chain combines TRBV20-1 with TRBJ1-1; a weak D match, TRBD1 (6 bases). The CDR3 nucleotides are TGCAGTGCCAAAAGGGGGGGTGAGACTGAAGCTTTCTTT. Protein sequence: CSAKRGGETEAFF.